This T cell receptor (beta chain) derives from a study of blood T cell repertoires in COVID-19. Germline CDR1 reads LNHDA; CDR2 reads SQIVND (reference sequence). The ends lost 10 bases at V and 4 bases at J; junction bases unmatched: 3. The CDR3 length is 13 residues. How the authors handled the data: Amplification with reference gene primers provided the estimates of nucleated cell counts. Clones were read by immunoSEQ multiplex PCR, and TCRdb kept only the in-frame ones, dropping some. V and J calls plus clone size are reproduced from that table; the DNA served to infer D and trimming. The sample contains around 37,000 clones, around nine tenths of which appear only once.

This clonotype was sampled from a human donor in a cohort sampled during active COVID-19. The sample consisted of peripheral blood. The chain has TRBV19 and TRBJ2-3, with TRBD1 identical over 12 bases. CDR3 nucleotide sequence: TGTGCCACCGGGACAGGGGGCGCAGATACGCAGTATTTT. Protein: CATGTGGADTQYF.